This TCR beta chain is from a study of control samples from healthy donors and cancer patients. The data were produced by immunoSEQ multiplex PCR, yet TCRdb's version contains in-frame clones alone and is incomplete. The sample holds under 450,000 clones, about nine tenths seen once. The CDR3 contains 15 residues. V lost 0 bases to trimming and J lost 3 bases; unmatched junction nucleotides: 1. From germline, CDR1 is KGHSH and CDR2 LQKENI. On this clone itself: This sample also contains other DNA sequences that code for the same CDR3.

The sample comprised PBMCs. The receptor comes from a man in his forties with head and neck cancer. The chain joins TRBV18 to TRBJ2-3; 9 positions agree with TRBD1. CDR3 sequence (DNA): TGTGCCAGCTCACCACCGGGACAGGGTACAGATACGCAGTATTTT. It yields the protein CASSPPGQGTDTQYF. The full variable domain, completed using reference TRBV18 and TRBJ2-3, is NAGVMQNPRHLVRRRGQEARLRCSPMKGHSHVYWYRQLPEEGLKFMVYLQKENIIDESGMPKERFSAEFPKEGPSILRIQQVVRGDSAAYFCASSPPGQGTDTQYFGPGTRLTVL.